A selection of T cell receptor beta chains follows, all from one sample in a study of T cells after posttransplantation cyclophosphamide. Clones were read by immunoSEQ multiplex PCR, and TCRdb kept only the in-frame ones, dropping some. The sample contains more than 35,000 clones, none of them singletons. Sequencing was performed on PBMCs. The receptors shown here come from a middle-aged man in good health, CMV-negative, and a related stem cell transplant donor. CDR3s include the opening cysteine and the closing phenylalanine or tryptophan. The order of the fields is clone size, J gene, D gene, V gene, CDR3 protein, CDR3 DNA. The D gene is left open where the match is weak. Clone size, where shown, is once, few, many, or a class for clones that have expanded.

many TRBJ2-7 . TRBV6-5 CASSYQTGEGYEQYF TGTGCCAGCAGTTACCAGACAGGGGAGGGCTACGAGCAGTACTTC
few TRBJ2-5 . TRBV7-9 CASSLRWGAETQYF TGTGCCAGCAGCTTAAGATGGGGCGCCGAGACCCAGTACTTC
many TRBJ1-5 . TRBV29-1 CSIRGGGNQPQHF TGCAGCATCCGCGGGGGCGGCAATCAGCCCCAGCATTTT
many TRBJ2-7 TRBD2 TRBV9 CASSGGGGSSYEQYF TGTGCCAGCAGCGGGGGCGGGGGAAGCTCCTACGAGCAGTACTTC
many TRBJ1-5 TRBD1 TRBV14 CASSQEGDRVNQPQHF TGTGCCAGCAGCCAAGAGGGGGACAGGGTCAATCAGCCCCAGCATTTT
many TRBJ1-1 . TRBV5-1 CASQDGGALVEAFF TGCGCCAGCCAGGATGGGGGGGCTTTGGTTGAAGCTTTCTTT
many TRBJ2-7 . TRBV18 CASSPEGYEQYF TGTGCCAGCTCACCTGAGGGCTACGAGCAGTACTTC
many TRBJ1-5 . TRBV7-8 CASSYRVTNQPQHF TGTGCCAGCAGTTACAGGGTCACCAATCAGCCCCAGCATTTT
many TRBJ2-1 TRBD2 TRBV9 CASMGRGADNEQFF TGTGCCAGCATGGGGCGGGGGGCCGACAATGAGCAGTTCTTC
many TRBJ1-6 . TRBV10-3 CAISESIPRAGNLHF TGTGCCATCAGTGAGTCGATACCCAGGGCTGGGAACCTCCACTTT
. TRBJ1-5 TRBD1 TRBV7-9 CASSLGGQSLSYSNQPQHF TGTGCCAGCAGCTTGGGGGGACAGAGCTTAAGCTATAGCAATCAGCCCCAGCATTTT
many TRBJ1-5 . TRBV19 CASSPIDRLNQPQHF TGTGCCAGTAGTCCCATCGACAGACTTAATCAGCCCCAGCATTTT
many TRBJ1-5 TRBD1 TRBV20-1 CSARGPGPQHF TGCAGTGCCAGGGGGCCGGGGCCCCAGCATTTT
many TRBJ2-7 . TRBV11-2 CASSLELGRYEQYF TGTGCCAGCAGCTTAGAACTGGGGCGTTACGAGCAGTACTTC
many TRBJ2-1 TRBD2 TRBV9 CASSDGTSAYNEQFF TGTGCCAGCAGCGACGGGACTAGCGCCTACAATGAGCAGTTCTTC
many TRBJ1-1 TRBD1 TRBV6-5 CASSYRTGGSEAFF TGTGCCAGCAGTTATAGGACAGGGGGCTCTGAAGCTTTCTTT
few TRBJ2-7 TRBD2 TRBV9 CASSPGGMEQYF TGTGCCAGCAGCCCCGGGGGGATGGAGCAGTACTTC
few TRBJ2-1 TRBD2 TRBV7-3 CASSLLGGSNSYNEQFF TGTGCCAGCAGCTTATTGGGCGGGAGTAACTCCTACAATGAGCAGTTCTTC
. TRBJ1-5 TRBD1 TRBV7-2 CASSCAGGGQGGQPQHF TGTGCCAGCAGCTGCGCAGGGGGGGGACAGGGGGGTCAGCCCCAGCATTTT
many TRBJ2-1 . TRBV14 CASSQVSFSYNEQFF TGTGCCAGCAGCCAAGTGAGCTTCTCCTACAATGAGCAGTTCTTC
many TRBJ1-2 . TRBV5-1 CASSLERANYGYTF TGCGCCAGCAGCTTGGAAAGAGCTAACTATGGCTACACCTTC
many TRBJ1-1 . TRBV7-9 CAVWGSVEAFF TGTGCCGTATGGGGCTCCGTGGAAGCTTTCTTT
few TRBJ1-2 TRBD1 TRBV18 CASSPGQEPYGYTF TGTGCCAGCTCACCAGGACAGGAACCTTATGGCTACACCTTC
many TRBJ1-3 . TRBV27 CASSSTGAGNTIYF TGTGCCAGCAGTTCAACAGGTGCTGGAAACACCATATATTTT
many TRBJ1-1 TRBD1 TRBV5-4 CASTFRGQDTEAFF TGTGCCAGCACGTTCAGGGGGCAGGACACTGAAGCTTTCTTT
many TRBJ1-5 . TRBV5-6 CASSLGHSNQPQHF TGTGCCAGCAGCTTGGGGCATAGCAATCAGCCCCAGCATTTT
many TRBJ2-1 . TRBV18 CASSPLSSYNEQFF TGTGCCAGCTCACCACTCAGCTCCTACAATGAGCAGTTCTTC
many TRBJ1-1 TRBD1 TRBV18 CASSPGQGIRTEAFF TGTGCCAGCTCCCCTGGACAGGGTATTAGAACTGAAGCTTTCTTT
. TRBJ1-2 TRBD1 TRBV9 CASSVGQGIRYGYTF TGTGCCAGCAGCGTAGGACAGGGGATTCGCTATGGCTACACCTTC
many TRBJ1-1 . TRBV29-1 CSAAEFRTEAFF TGCAGCGCCGCTGAGTTCCGCACTGAAGCTTTCTTT